Listed here are 8 T cell receptor beta chains from one sample, sequenced in a study of graft-versus-host responses after intestinal transplantation. No antigen is known for these receptors. The method was immunoSEQ multiplex PCR; TCRdb's version includes in-frame clones alone and lacks a portion of them. The repertoire holds some 120,000 clones, with roughly nine tenths as singletons. This specimen consisted of unstimulated CD4+ T cells sorted from spleen or lymph node cells, obtained before intestinal transplant. The receptors were sampled from a human donor who received an intestinal transplant.

The rearrangement links TRBV6-1 to TRBJ1-4; a weak D match, TRBD1 (5 bases). With 0 bases removed from V and 6 bases from J, the gap between germline ends came to 11 bases. The length of the CDR3 is 15 residues. Germline V gives CDR1 MNHNS, CDR2 SASEGT. CDR3 residues: CASSEAGGRDEKLFF. CDR3 nucleotides: TGTGCCAGCAGTGAAGCCGGGGGGAGGGATGAAAAACTGTTTTTT.

Details on this clone: The junction departs from germline at one end; a sequencing error may be responsible. The chain is built from TRBV18 and TRBJ2-7, with a tentative D call TRBD1 (6 bases). CDR3 length: 13 amino acids. Per germline, CDR1 KGHSH and CDR2 LQKENI. Here the CDR3 DNA reads TGTGCCAGCTCACCATCGTCGGACAGCCCCTCGAAATTC. It codes for CASSPSSDSPSKF.

The rearrangement joins TRBV4-3 to TRBJ1-2, with TRBD1 as a possible D gene (6 bases). Trimming removed 3 bases at V and 6 bases at J, with 14 bases between. The CDR3 has 14 amino acids. CDR1 LGHNA and CDR2 YSLEER come from the germline V gene. The DNA for the CDR3 is TGCGCCAGCAGCCACAATAGACAGGATGATGGCTACACCTTC. Protein sequence: CASSHNRQDDGYTF.

This clone was counted once. The rearrangement uses TRBV30 and TRBJ1-5, with TRBD1 matching over 7 bases. V was pared by 2 bases and J by 4 bases, with 14 bases of the junction left unmatched. This CDR3 is 17 amino acids long. Germline V CDR1 and CDR2: GTSNPN, SVGIG (reference sequence). Here the CDR3 reads CAWSMRQGGSRNQPQHF. The DNA for the CDR3 is TGTGCCTGGAGTATGAGACAGGGCGGAAGTCGGAATCAGCCCCAGCATTTT.

V usage is TRBV30 and J usage is TRBJ1-3; D unresolved. There are 16 residues in the CDR3. V lost 2 bases to trimming and J lost 0 bases, with 14 bases between them. Per the germline V gene, CDR1 is GTSNPN and CDR2 is SVGIG (reference sequence). Written as DNA, the CDR3 is TGTGCCTGGAGTTCTACGAGGGTGACCTCTGGAAACACCATATATTTT. Residues: CAWSSTRVTSGNTIYF.

The chain joins TRBV4-1 to TRBJ1-4; tentative D call: TRBD1 (5 bases). The CDR3 loop spans 16 amino acids. V was shortened by 6 bases and J by 2 bases, with 16 bases between the two germline ends. Per germline, CDR1 MGHRA and CDR2 YSYEKL. This CDR3 is CASRSLRGETNEKLFF. The CDR3 DNA reads as TGCGCCAGCAGGAGCCTGCGGGGCGAGACTAATGAAAAACTGTTTTTT.

This clone was picked up a small number of times. This chain links TRBV6-1 with TRBJ1-5; 7 positions agree with TRBD1. The germline gives CDR1 MNHNS, CDR2 SASEGT. V dropped 5 bases and J dropped 0; count of bases not matched to a gene: 4. The CDR3 spans 15 residues. In DNA form, the CDR3 reads TGTGCCAGCAGTAGGGGACAGCATAGCAATCAGCCCCAGCATTTT. It codes for CASSRGQHSNQPQHF.

The chain is built from TRBV6-5 and TRBJ1-1, with D possibly matching TRBD1 (5 bases). Germline V gene data show CDR1 as MNHEY and CDR2 as SVGAGI. The CDR3 runs to 14 residues. Trimming took 7 bases from V and 4 from J, leaving 16 bases between them. The CDR3 loop reads CASTERQISTEAFF. CDR3 sequence (DNA): TGTGCCAGCACTGAAAGACAGATATCCACTGAAGCTTTCTTT.